This TCR beta chain was recovered during a study of T cell responses to AZD1222 COVID-19 vaccine. At the level of the study: Pooled samples include second doses given at about 4 or 12 weeks.

CDR3 length equals 16 residues. Germline values: CDR1 MNHEY, CDR2 SMNVEV (reference sequence). Trimming cost V 5 bases and J 4 bases; bases outside gene matches: 8. Overall study findings and caveats: Regions left unmutated in variants are reportedly the target of nearly half of spike-specific TCRs. Sampling that yielded the repertoires occurred only after the peak T cell response. Most donors were white British, females outnumbered males, and clonal diversity was possibly underestimated.

About this clone: Its target is not known.

Data came from immunoSEQ multiplex PCR; TCRdb stores just in-frame clones and leaves some out. Of approximately 70,000 clones listed, about nine tenths are singletons. This sequence originates from an adult in good health. The V call is TRBV27, the J call TRBJ1-3; 10 positions agree with TRBD1. The sample was peripheral blood, taken on day 0 of AZD1222 vaccination. Here the CDR3 DNA reads TGTGCCAGCAGTCCGTACTGGACAGGGGGAGGAAACACCATATATTTT. It specifies CASSPYWTGGGNTIYF.